What follows is one T cell receptor beta chain and its context. What it binds is unknown. The data originate from a study of cytomegalovirus exposure and HLA in healthy donors. General observations from the study: A few V segments could not be told apart, such as TRBV6-2 and TRBV6-3, and were left out.

Germline V gene lookup returns CDR1 KGHSH and CDR2 LQKENI. The CDR3 is 15 residues long. V was clipped by 3 bases and J by 4 bases; unmatched bases: 5. Both 60 Vbeta primers and 13 Jbeta primers went into the PCR. TCRdb keeps only in-frame clones here, not all; method: immunoSEQ multiplex PCR. The sample has more than 95,000 clones, around 85% seen once. The V gene is TRBV18, the J gene TRBJ2-3; TRBD2 matches 9 bases. The origin of this receptor is a man aged 25 to 45 in good health and CMV-seropositive. The sequenced material came from PBMCs. The CDR3 spells CASSPLAGVSDTQYF. Here the CDR3 DNA reads TGTGCCAGCTCACCGTTAGCGGGGGTCTCAGATACGCAGTATTTT.